A selection of T cell receptor beta chains follows, all from one sample in a study of response to subunit inactivated influenza vaccine. One entry per CDR3 protein results from TCRdb running MiXCR on the RT-PCR reads. Of 500,000 to 600,000 distinct CDR3 sequences in the sample, approximately 7.6% were seen once. The sample consisted of PBMCs from blood, taken approximately 25 months after vaccination. These receptors were taken from a man in his fifties or sixties who received an inactivated influenza vaccine. Both conserved end residues are part of each CDR3. D genes are given only for firm matches. Clone size is not always given. Where it is, it says once, few, many or a class for expanded clones.

j_call: TRBJ2-2; v_call: TRBV12-3/TRBV12-4; d_call: NA; clone_size: NA; cdr3_aa: CASRGLRNTGELFF; cdr3_nt: TGTGCCAGCAGAGGCCTGAGGAACACCGGGGAGCTGTTTTTT
j_call: TRBJ2-3; v_call: TRBV3-1; d_call: NA; clone_size: few; cdr3_aa: CASSQSRRGHTDTQYF; cdr3_nt: TGTGCCAGCAGCCAGTCCCGGCGGGGGCACACAGATACGCAGTATTTT
j_call: TRBJ1-2; v_call: TRBV6-2/TRBV6-3; d_call: NA; clone_size: few; cdr3_aa: CASSYRAGIIYGYTF; cdr3_nt: TGTGCCAGCAGTTACCGGGCAGGCATAATCTATGGCTACACCTTC
j_call: TRBJ2-7; v_call: TRBV28; d_call: NA; clone_size: NA; cdr3_aa: CASSPGYRETYEQYF; cdr3_nt: TGTGCCAGCAGTCCCGGATACAGGGAAACCTACGAGCAGTACTTC
j_call: TRBJ2-2; v_call: TRBV25-1; d_call: NA; clone_size: few; cdr3_aa: CAGQRATNTGELFF; cdr3_nt: TGTGCCGGTCAGCGGGCAACGAACACCGGGGAGCTGTTTTTT
j_call: TRBJ2-1; v_call: TRBV25-1; d_call: NA; clone_size: NA; cdr3_aa: CASRGAGGPNNEQFF; cdr3_nt: TGTGCCAGCAGGGGAGCAGGGGGGCCAAACAATGAGCAGTTCTTC
j_call: TRBJ2-7; v_call: TRBV24-1; d_call: TRBD2; clone_size: few; cdr3_aa: CATSDSLASGDEQYF; cdr3_nt: TGTGCCACCAGTGATTCCCTTGCAAGCGGGGACGAGCAGTACTTC
j_call: TRBJ2-1; v_call: TRBV6-5; d_call: NA; clone_size: many; cdr3_aa: CASSYIQGGAEQFF; cdr3_nt: TGTGCCAGCAGTTACATACAGGGTGGGGCTGAGCAGTTCTTC
j_call: TRBJ2-7; v_call: TRBV6-6; d_call: NA; clone_size: NA; cdr3_aa: CASSYARTYEQYF; cdr3_nt: TGTGCCAGCAGTTACGCTAGGACCTACGAGCAGTACTTC
j_call: TRBJ2-2; v_call: TRBV27; d_call: TRBD2; clone_size: many; cdr3_aa: CASSLLAGGPANTGELFF; cdr3_nt: TGTGCCAGCAGTTTACTAGCGGGGGGGCCCGCGAACACCGGGGAGCTGTTTTTT
j_call: TRBJ2-7; v_call: TRBV5-1; d_call: TRBD1; clone_size: few; cdr3_aa: CASSLAGTGYNSYEQYF; cdr3_nt: TGCGCCAGCAGCTTGGCCGGGACAGGGTACAATTCCTACGAGCAGTACTTC
j_call: TRBJ1-3; v_call: TRBV7-6; d_call: NA; clone_size: few; cdr3_aa: CASRGGVSGNTIYF; cdr3_nt: TGTGCCAGCAGAGGCGGTGTATCTGGAAACACCATATATTTT
j_call: TRBJ2-7; v_call: TRBV5-6; d_call: NA; clone_size: NA; cdr3_aa: CASSFWGTPSLSEQYF; cdr3_nt: TGTGCCAGCAGCTTTTGGGGGACACCGAGCTTATCCGAGCAGTACTTC
j_call: TRBJ2-1; v_call: TRBV11-2; d_call: TRBD1; clone_size: NA; cdr3_aa: CASSPLTGDSSYNEQFF; cdr3_nt: TGTGCCAGCAGCCCCTTAACAGGGGATTCTTCCTACAATGAGCAGTTCTTC
j_call: TRBJ2-6; v_call: TRBV24-1; d_call: NA; clone_size: NA; cdr3_aa: CATSPNPGAGANVLTF; cdr3_nt: TGTGCCACCAGTCCCAATCCGGGGGCTGGGGCCAACGTCCTGACTTTC
j_call: TRBJ2-3; v_call: TRBV6-5; d_call: NA; clone_size: NA; cdr3_aa: CASSFARGRSDTQYF; cdr3_nt: TGTGCCAGCAGTTTTGCAAGGGGGAGGTCAGATACGCAGTATTTT
j_call: TRBJ2-1; v_call: TRBV27; d_call: TRBD2; clone_size: NA; cdr3_aa: CASSFAGLAGQNEQFF; cdr3_nt: TGTGCCAGCAGTTTCGCGGGACTAGCGGGACAAAATGAGCAGTTCTTC
j_call: TRBJ1-1; v_call: TRBV20-1; d_call: NA; clone_size: few; cdr3_aa: CSARALGEYEAFF; cdr3_nt: TGCAGTGCTAGGGCCCTCGGAGAATATGAAGCTTTCTTT
j_call: TRBJ1-1; v_call: TRBV4-3; d_call: NA; clone_size: NA; cdr3_aa: CASSHLQETEAFF; cdr3_nt: TGCGCCAGCAGCCACCTTCAGGAGACTGAAGCTTTCTTT
j_call: TRBJ1-5; v_call: TRBV20-1; d_call: NA; clone_size: few; cdr3_aa: CSANLLFQPQHF; cdr3_nt: TGCAGTGCTAATCTCTTGTTCCAGCCCCAGCATTTT
j_call: TRBJ2-5; v_call: TRBV20-1; d_call: NA; clone_size: few; cdr3_aa: CSACQGTSIETQYF; cdr3_nt: TGCAGTGCCTGTCAAGGTACCTCCATCGAGACCCAGTACTTC
j_call: TRBJ2-1; v_call: TRBV4-3; d_call: TRBD2; clone_size: few; cdr3_aa: CASSQDPAGVANEQFF; cdr3_nt: TGCGCCAGCAGCCAAGATCCGGCGGGAGTGGCCAATGAGCAGTTCTTC
j_call: TRBJ2-4; v_call: TRBV6-1; d_call: NA; clone_size: few; cdr3_aa: CASRGAGLAKNIQYF; cdr3_nt: TGTGCCAGCAGGGGTGCAGGATTAGCCAAAAACATTCAGTACTTC
j_call: TRBJ1-2; v_call: TRBV5-1; d_call: NA; clone_size: NA; cdr3_aa: CASSLDSIAYGYTF; cdr3_nt: TGCGCCAGCAGCTTGGACAGTATCGCCTATGGCTACACCTTC
j_call: TRBJ2-7; v_call: TRBV15; d_call: NA; clone_size: few; cdr3_aa: CATSRFQGGRYPYEQYF; cdr3_nt: TGTGCCACCAGCAGATTCCAGGGGGGGCGATACCCCTACGAGCAGTACTTC
j_call: TRBJ1-1; v_call: TRBV12-3/TRBV12-4; d_call: NA; clone_size: NA; cdr3_aa: CASTPPGGRHTEAFF; cdr3_nt: TGTGCCAGCACCCCTCCCGGCGGCAGGCACACTGAAGCTTTCTTT
j_call: TRBJ2-3; v_call: TRBV15; d_call: TRBD2; clone_size: NA; cdr3_aa: CATSRASGTRLADTQYF; cdr3_nt: TGTGCCACCAGCAGAGCCTCCGGGACTAGGCTGGCAGATACGCAGTATTTT
j_call: TRBJ1-1; v_call: TRBV7-9; d_call: NA; clone_size: few; cdr3_aa: CASSLYEGTEAFF; cdr3_nt: TGTGCCAGCAGCTTATACGAGGGGACTGAAGCTTTCTTT
j_call: TRBJ2-4; v_call: TRBV7-9; d_call: TRBD1; clone_size: NA; cdr3_aa: CASSLAGQGKNIQYF; cdr3_nt: TGTGCCAGCAGCTTAGCCGGACAGGGAAAAAACATTCAGTACTTC
j_call: TRBJ1-5; v_call: TRBV2; d_call: NA; clone_size: few; cdr3_aa: CASSDTGTQPQHF; cdr3_nt: TGTGCCAGCAGTGACACAGGGACGCAGCCCCAGCATTTT
j_call: TRBJ1-2; v_call: TRBV4-3; d_call: NA; clone_size: many; cdr3_aa: CASSQDPMANYGYTF; cdr3_nt: TGCGCCAGCAGCCAAGATCCAATGGCTAACTATGGCTACACCTTC
j_call: TRBJ2-1; v_call: TRBV7-2; d_call: TRBD2; clone_size: few; cdr3_aa: CASKLSGSYNEQFF; cdr3_nt: TGTGCCAGCAAACTTAGCGGGAGTTACAATGAGCAGTTCTTC
j_call: TRBJ2-1; v_call: TRBV20-1; d_call: TRBD2; clone_size: few; cdr3_aa: CSARGTSGGHEQFF; cdr3_nt: TGCAGTGCTAGAGGGACTAGCGGGGGTCATGAGCAGTTCTTC
j_call: TRBJ1-1; v_call: TRBV14; d_call: NA; clone_size: NA; cdr3_aa: CASSQAFVRAAEAFF; cdr3_nt: TGTGCCAGCAGCCAAGCTTTCGTCAGGGCGGCTGAAGCTTTCTTT
j_call: TRBJ2-7; v_call: TRBV29-1; d_call: TRBD1; clone_size: many; cdr3_aa: CSCTGAHEQYF; cdr3_nt: TGCAGCTGCACAGGGGCCCACGAGCAGTACTTC
j_call: TRBJ2-4; v_call: TRBV6-5; d_call: NA; clone_size: few; cdr3_aa: CASSYKTFGGNIQYF; cdr3_nt: TGTGCCAGCAGTTACAAGACATTCGGGGGAAACATTCAGTACTTC
j_call: TRBJ2-3; v_call: TRBV5-6; d_call: NA; clone_size: few; cdr3_aa: CASSLGYDGTDTQYF; cdr3_nt: TGTGCCAGCAGCTTGGGTTACGACGGCACAGATACGCAGTATTTT
j_call: TRBJ2-3; v_call: TRBV4-2; d_call: TRBD2; clone_size: NA; cdr3_aa: CASRNGGAADTQYF; cdr3_nt: TGTGCCAGCAGAAACGGGGGGGCGGCAGATACGCAGTATTTT
j_call: TRBJ2-1; v_call: TRBV20-1; d_call: TRBD1; clone_size: many; cdr3_aa: CSARGTGSYNEQFF; cdr3_nt: TGCAGTGCTAGGGGGACAGGCTCTTACAATGAGCAGTTCTTC
j_call: TRBJ1-3; v_call: TRBV12-3/TRBV12-4; d_call: NA; clone_size: many; cdr3_aa: CASSLEARGNTIYF; cdr3_nt: TGTGCCAGCAGTTTAGAGGCCAGGGGAAACACCATATATTTT
j_call: TRBJ1-6; v_call: TRBV25-1; d_call: TRBD1; clone_size: many; cdr3_aa: CASSVGTGNSPLHF; cdr3_nt: TGTGCCAGCAGTGTCGGGACAGGGAATTCACCCCTCCACTTT
j_call: TRBJ2-1; v_call: TRBV29-1; d_call: NA; clone_size: few; cdr3_aa: CSVERRYNEQFF; cdr3_nt: TGCAGCGTTGAAAGGCGGTACAATGAGCAGTTCTTC
j_call: TRBJ1-1; v_call: TRBV27; d_call: NA; clone_size: many; cdr3_aa: CASRNTGLLMNTEAFF; cdr3_nt: TGTGCCAGCAGGAATACAGGCCTGCTTATGAACACTGAAGCTTTCTTT
j_call: TRBJ2-3; v_call: TRBV20-1; d_call: TRBD1; clone_size: many; cdr3_aa: CSARDRGQGADTQYF; cdr3_nt: TGCAGTGCTAGAGATAGGGGACAGGGGGCGGATACGCAGTATTTT
j_call: TRBJ1-2; v_call: TRBV9; d_call: TRBD1; clone_size: few; cdr3_aa: CASSPQPTGGYGYTF; cdr3_nt: TGTGCCAGCAGCCCGCAACCTACAGGGGGCTATGGCTACACCTTC
j_call: TRBJ2-1; v_call: TRBV28; d_call: TRBD2; clone_size: NA; cdr3_aa: CASSSHSFGGSSYNEQFF; cdr3_nt: TGTGCCAGCAGTTCCCATTCGTTTGGCGGGAGCTCCTACAATGAGCAGTTCTTC
j_call: TRBJ1-4; v_call: TRBV4-2; d_call: NA; clone_size: NA; cdr3_aa: CASSQEWGPNEKLFF; cdr3_nt: TGTGCCAGCAGCCAAGAATGGGGGCCTAATGAAAAACTATTTTTT
j_call: TRBJ2-7; v_call: TRBV20-1; d_call: TRBD1; clone_size: NA; cdr3_aa: CSARDLGTGDGYEQYF; cdr3_nt: TGCAGTGCTAGAGATCTGGGGACAGGGGATGGGTACGAGCAGTACTTC
j_call: TRBJ2-1; v_call: TRBV12-3/TRBV12-4; d_call: TRBD1; clone_size: few; cdr3_aa: CASSTQGASYNEQFF; cdr3_nt: TGTGCCAGCAGCACACAGGGGGCGTCCTACAATGAGCAGTTCTTC
j_call: TRBJ1-5; v_call: TRBV28; d_call: NA; clone_size: many; cdr3_aa: CASSLLSRVSNQPQHF; cdr3_nt: TGTGCCAGCAGTTTATTGTCCAGGGTTAGCAATCAGCCCCAGCATTTT
j_call: TRBJ2-1; v_call: TRBV27; d_call: NA; clone_size: many; cdr3_aa: CASSLSGSNEQFF; cdr3_nt: TGTGCCAGCAGTTTATCTGGCAGCAATGAGCAGTTCTTC
j_call: TRBJ1-3; v_call: TRBV10-3; d_call: NA; clone_size: many; cdr3_aa: CAISDGVGNTIYF; cdr3_nt: TGTGCCATCAGTGACGGCGTCGGAAACACCATATATTTT
j_call: TRBJ1-2; v_call: TRBV15; d_call: NA; clone_size: many; cdr3_aa: CATSRASTLYGYTF; cdr3_nt: TGTGCCACCAGCAGAGCCTCTACACTCTATGGCTACACCTTC
j_call: TRBJ2-5; v_call: TRBV28; d_call: NA; clone_size: NA; cdr3_aa: CASTPPGRTQYF; cdr3_nt: TGTGCCAGCACCCCGCCGGGGAGGACCCAGTACTTC
j_call: TRBJ2-3; v_call: TRBV20-1; d_call: TRBD2; clone_size: NA; cdr3_aa: CSYTGTSKDTQYF; cdr3_nt: TGCAGCTACACCGGGACTAGCAAAGATACGCAGTATTTT